This T cell receptor beta chain is from a study of T cells expressing NK-cell markers. Each CDR3 protein gets one entry in TCRdb, which reprocessed the 5' RACE reads and gives no DNA. This table lists 150,000 to 180,000 distinct CDR3 sequences. The sequence derives from a woman in her 50s in good health. Material for sequencing was blood T cells: a sorted CD56 or NKG2C T cell subset, CD4+ or CD8+ T cells, or bulk PBMC T cells (not recorded which).

CDR3 sequence: CASSLGQGVYEQYF. V and J are TRBV7-3 and TRBJ2-7; TCRdb reports TRBD1, a call that lacks DNA to check it against. The germline gives CDR1 SGHTA, CDR2 FQGTGA. The CDR3 has 14 residues.